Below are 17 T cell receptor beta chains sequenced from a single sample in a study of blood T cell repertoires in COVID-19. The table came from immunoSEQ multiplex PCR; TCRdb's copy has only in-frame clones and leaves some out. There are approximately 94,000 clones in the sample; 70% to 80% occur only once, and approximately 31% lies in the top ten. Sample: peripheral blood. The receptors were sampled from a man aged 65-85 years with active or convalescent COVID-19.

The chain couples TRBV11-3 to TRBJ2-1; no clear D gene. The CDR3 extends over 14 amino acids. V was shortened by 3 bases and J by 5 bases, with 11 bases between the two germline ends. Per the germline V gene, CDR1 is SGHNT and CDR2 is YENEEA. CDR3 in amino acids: CASSFNRRNNEQFF. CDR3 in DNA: TGTGCCAGCAGCTTTAATCGGCGGAACAATGAGCAGTTCTTC.

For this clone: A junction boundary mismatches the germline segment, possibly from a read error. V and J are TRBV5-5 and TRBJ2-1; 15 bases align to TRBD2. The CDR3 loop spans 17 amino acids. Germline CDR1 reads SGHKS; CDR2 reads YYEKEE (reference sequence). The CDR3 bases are TGTGCCAGCAGCTCAGGGGGACTAGCGGGGGGTCAGTCTGAGCTGTTCTTC. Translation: CASSSGGLAGGQSELFF.

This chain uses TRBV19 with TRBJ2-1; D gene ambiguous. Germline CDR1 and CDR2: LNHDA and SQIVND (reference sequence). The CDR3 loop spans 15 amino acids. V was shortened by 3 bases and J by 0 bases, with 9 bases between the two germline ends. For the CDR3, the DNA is TGTGCCAGTAGTATTCTGTTGAGCTCCTACAATGAGCAGTTCTTC. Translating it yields CASSILLSSYNEQFF.

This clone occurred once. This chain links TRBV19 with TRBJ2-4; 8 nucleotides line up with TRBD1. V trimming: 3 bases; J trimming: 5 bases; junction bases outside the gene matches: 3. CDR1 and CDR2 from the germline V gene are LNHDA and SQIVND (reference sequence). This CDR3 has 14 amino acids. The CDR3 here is CASSILDRENIQYF. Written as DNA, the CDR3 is TGTGCCAGTAGTATTTTGGACAGGGAAAACATTCAGTACTTC.

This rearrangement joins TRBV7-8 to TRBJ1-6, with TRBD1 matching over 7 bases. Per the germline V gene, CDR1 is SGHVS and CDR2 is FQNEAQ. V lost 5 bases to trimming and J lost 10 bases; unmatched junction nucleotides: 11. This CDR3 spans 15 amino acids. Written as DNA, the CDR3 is TGTGCCAGCAGCCCGGTGCCAGGGGGAATATCACCCCTCCACTTT. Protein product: CASSPVPGGISPLHF.

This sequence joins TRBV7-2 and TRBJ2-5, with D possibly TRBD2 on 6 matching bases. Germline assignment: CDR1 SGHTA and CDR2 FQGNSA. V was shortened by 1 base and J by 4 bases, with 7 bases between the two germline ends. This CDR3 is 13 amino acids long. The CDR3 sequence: CASSLVGRETQYF. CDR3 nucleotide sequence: TGTGCCAGCAGCTTAGTCGGGAGAGAGACCCAGTACTTC.

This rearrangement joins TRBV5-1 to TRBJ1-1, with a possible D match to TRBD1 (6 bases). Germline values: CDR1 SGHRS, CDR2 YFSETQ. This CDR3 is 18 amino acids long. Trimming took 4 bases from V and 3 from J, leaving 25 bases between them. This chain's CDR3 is CASSRLGGVRGADTEAFF. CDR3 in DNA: TGCGCCAGCAGCCGCTTGGGTGGGGTTCGGGGGGCGGACACTGAAGCTTTCTTT. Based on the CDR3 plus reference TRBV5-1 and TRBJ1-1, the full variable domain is KAGVTQTPRYLIKTRGQQVTLSCSPISGHRSVSWYQQTPGQGLQFLFEYFSETQRNKGNFPGRFSGRQFSNSRSEMNVSTLELGDSALYLCASSRLGGVRGADTEAFFGQGTRLTVV.

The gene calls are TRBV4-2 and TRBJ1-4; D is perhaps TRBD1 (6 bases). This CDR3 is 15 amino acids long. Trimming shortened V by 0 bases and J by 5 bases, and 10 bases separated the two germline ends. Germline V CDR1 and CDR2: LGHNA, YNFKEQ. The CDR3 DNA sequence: TGTGCCAGCAGCCAAGACACAGGGAAAAATGAAAAACTGTTTTTT. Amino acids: CASSQDTGKNEKLFF.

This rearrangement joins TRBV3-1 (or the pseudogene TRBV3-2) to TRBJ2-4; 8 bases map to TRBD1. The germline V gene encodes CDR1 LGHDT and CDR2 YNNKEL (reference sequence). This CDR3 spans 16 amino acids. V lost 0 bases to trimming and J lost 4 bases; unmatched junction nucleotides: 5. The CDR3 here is CASSQELDRAKNIQYF. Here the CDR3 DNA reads TGTGCCAGCAGCCAAGAATTGGACAGGGCTAAAAACATTCAGTACTTC.

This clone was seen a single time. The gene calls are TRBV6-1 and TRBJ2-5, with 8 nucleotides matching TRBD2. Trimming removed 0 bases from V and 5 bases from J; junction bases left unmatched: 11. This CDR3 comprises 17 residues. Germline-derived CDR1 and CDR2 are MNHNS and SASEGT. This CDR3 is CASSEAGPGGRWETQYF. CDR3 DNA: TGTGCCAGCAGTGAAGCGGGACCGGGAGGGAGGTGGGAGACCCAGTACTTC.

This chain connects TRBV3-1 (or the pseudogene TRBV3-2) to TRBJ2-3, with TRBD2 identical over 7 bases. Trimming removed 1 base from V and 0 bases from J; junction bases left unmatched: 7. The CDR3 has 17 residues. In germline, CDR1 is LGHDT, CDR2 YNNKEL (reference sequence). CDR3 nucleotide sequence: TGTGCCAGCAGCCAAGTAGTAGCGGGTGCTAGCACAGATACGCAGTATTTT. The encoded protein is CASSQVVAGASTDTQYF.

CDR3 sequence: CASSSPGQFYGYTF. The CDR3 DNA reads as TGTGCCAGCAGCTCACCGGGACAGTTCTATGGCTACACCTTC. The V and J genes are TRBV7-9 and TRBJ1-2; TRBD1 aligns across 7 bases. This CDR3 is 14 amino acids long. CDR1 is SEHNR, CDR2 FQNEAQ, per germline (reference sequence). J gave up 4 bases and V 4 bases, and 6 bases lay outside the gene matches.

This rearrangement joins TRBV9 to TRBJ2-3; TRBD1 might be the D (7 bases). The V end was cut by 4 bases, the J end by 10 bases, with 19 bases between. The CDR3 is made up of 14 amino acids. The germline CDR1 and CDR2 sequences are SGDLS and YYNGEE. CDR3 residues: CASSSRRRDSAQYF. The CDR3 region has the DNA TGTGCCAGCAGCTCAAGGCGGCGGGACAGCGCGCAGTATTTT.

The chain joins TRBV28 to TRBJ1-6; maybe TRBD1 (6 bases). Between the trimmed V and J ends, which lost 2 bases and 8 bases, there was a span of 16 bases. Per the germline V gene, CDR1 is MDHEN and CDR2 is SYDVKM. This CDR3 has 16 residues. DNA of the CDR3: TGTGCCAGCAGTTTAACGCAGGGGAGGGCGTATTCACCCCTCCACTTT. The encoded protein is CASSLTQGRAYSPLHF.

CDR3 amino acids: CASSIQGRADTQYF. CDR3 nucleotide sequence: TGTGCCAGTAGTATCCAGGGGAGAGCAGATACGCAGTATTTT. This chain uses TRBV19 with TRBJ2-3; D perhaps matches TRBD1 (6 bases). Germline assignment: CDR1 LNHDA and CDR2 SQIVND (reference sequence). V lost 3 bases to trimming and J lost 4 bases, with 11 bases between them. The CDR3 contains 14 residues. Combining the CDR3 with reference TRBV19 and TRBJ2-3 gives the whole variable domain DGGITQSPKYLFRKEGQNVTLSCEQNLNHDAMYWYRQDPGQGLRLIYYSQIVNDFQKGDIAEGYSVSREKKESFPLTVTSAQKNPTAFYLCASSIQGRADTQYFGPGTRLTVL.

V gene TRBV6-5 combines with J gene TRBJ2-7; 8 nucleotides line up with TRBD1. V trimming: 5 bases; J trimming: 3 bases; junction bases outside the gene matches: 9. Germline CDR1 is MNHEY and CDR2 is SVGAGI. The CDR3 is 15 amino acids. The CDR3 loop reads CASSKSDRGVYEQYF. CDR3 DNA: TGTGCCAGCAGTAAATCAGACAGGGGTGTCTACGAGCAGTACTTC.

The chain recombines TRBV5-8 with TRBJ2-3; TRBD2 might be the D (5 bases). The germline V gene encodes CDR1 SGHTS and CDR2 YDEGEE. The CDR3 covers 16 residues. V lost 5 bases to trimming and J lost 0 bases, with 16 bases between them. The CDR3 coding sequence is TGTGCCAGCAGTAGAGGGCGCACTCTTAGCACAGATACGCAGTATTTT. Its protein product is CASSRGRTLSTDTQYF.